These T cell receptor beta chains were read from a single sample in a study of lymphopenia after photon versus proton radiotherapy. Method: immunoSEQ multiplex PCR; TCRdb's copy keeps in-frame clones and lacks some. The data contain approximately 71,000 clones, approximately 91% of them seen just once; the ten biggest clones take up approximately 2.9%. Sequencing was performed on peripheral blood, taken from a patient treated with photon-based radiotherapy. These receptors were collected from a woman in her 70s with pancreatic cancer. CDR3s include the opening cysteine and the closing phenylalanine or tryptophan. D genes are given only for firm matches.

v_gene: TRBV28; j_gene: TRBJ2-4; d_gene: -; CDR3aa: CASSPHPPARLEIAKNIQYF; CDR3nt: TGTGCCAGCAGTCCTCACCCCCCGGCCCGACTAGAAATAGCCAAAAACATTCAGTACTTC
v_gene: TRBV6-5; j_gene: TRBJ1-2; d_gene: TRBD1; CDR3aa: CASSPAGGGNYGYTF; CDR3nt: TGTGCCAGCAGCCCCGCAGGGGGAGGTAACTATGGCTACACCTTC
v_gene: TRBV5-1; j_gene: TRBJ1-5; d_gene: -; CDR3aa: CASSLGSGNQPQHF; CDR3nt: TGCGCCAGCAGCTTGGGGTCAGGGAATCAGCCCCAGCATTTT
v_gene: TRBV7-9; j_gene: TRBJ2-7; d_gene: -; CDR3aa: CASSSNGDISYEQYF; CDR3nt: TGTGCCAGCAGCAGCAACGGGGACATCTCCTACGAGCAGTACTTC
v_gene: TRBV14; j_gene: TRBJ2-7; d_gene: -; CDR3aa: CASSGRPPSSYEQYF; CDR3nt: TGTGCCAGCAGTGGCAGGCCTCCGAGCTCCTACGAGCAGTACTTC
v_gene: TRBV2; j_gene: TRBJ2-7; d_gene: -; CDR3aa: CASSVTGLEQYF; CDR3nt: TGTGCCAGCAGTGTTACCGGTCTCGAGCAGTACTTC
v_gene: TRBV5-6; j_gene: TRBJ2-3; d_gene: -; CDR3aa: CASSLGGNTDTQYF; CDR3nt: TGTGCCAGCAGCTTAGGAGGGAACACAGATACGCAGTATTTT
v_gene: TRBV5-8; j_gene: TRBJ2-7; d_gene: -; CDR3aa: CASGYEQYF; CDR3nt: TGTGCCAGCGGCTACGAGCAGTACTTC
v_gene: TRBV28; j_gene: TRBJ2-1; d_gene: -; CDR3aa: CASAPSRGGLRGRLDEQFF; CDR3nt: TGTGCCAGCGCTCCCTCCCGCGGGGGGTTGAGGGGGCGCTTGGATGAGCAGTTCTTC
v_gene: TRBV9; j_gene: TRBJ1-1; d_gene: TRBD1; CDR3aa: CASSVDPGGGMNTEAFF; CDR3nt: TGTGCCAGCAGCGTGGACCCAGGGGGAGGCATGAACACTGAAGCTTTCTTT
v_gene: TRBV6-1; j_gene: TRBJ2-7; d_gene: -; CDR3aa: CASVASYEQYF; CDR3nt: TGTGCCAGCGTAGCGTCCTACGAGCAGTACTTC
v_gene: TRBV7-9; j_gene: TRBJ2-7; d_gene: TRBD1; CDR3aa: CASSRAVTDRGEQYF; CDR3nt: TGTGCCAGCAGCCGAGCCGTGACGGACAGGGGCGAGCAGTACTTC